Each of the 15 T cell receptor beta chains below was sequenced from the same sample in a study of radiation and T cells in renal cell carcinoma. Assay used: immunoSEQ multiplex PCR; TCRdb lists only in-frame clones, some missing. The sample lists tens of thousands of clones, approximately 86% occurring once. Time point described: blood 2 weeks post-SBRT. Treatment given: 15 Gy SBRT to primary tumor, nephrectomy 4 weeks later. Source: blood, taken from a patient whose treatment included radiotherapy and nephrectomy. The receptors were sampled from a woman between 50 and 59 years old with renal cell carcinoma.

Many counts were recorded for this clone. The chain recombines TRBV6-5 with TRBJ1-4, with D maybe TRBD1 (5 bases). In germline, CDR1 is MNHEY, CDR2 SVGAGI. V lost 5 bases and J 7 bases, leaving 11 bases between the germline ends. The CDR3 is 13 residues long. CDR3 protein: CASSNQGGEKLFF. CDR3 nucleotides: TGTGCCAGCAGTAATCAGGGAGGTGAAAAACTGTTTTTT.

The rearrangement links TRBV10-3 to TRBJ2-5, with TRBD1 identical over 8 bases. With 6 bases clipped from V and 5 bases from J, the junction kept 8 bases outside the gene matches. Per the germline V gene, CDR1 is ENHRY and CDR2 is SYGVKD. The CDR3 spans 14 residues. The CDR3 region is CAIRDRALGETQYF. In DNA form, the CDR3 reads TGTGCCATCAGGGACAGGGCCCTCGGGGAGACCCAGTACTTC.

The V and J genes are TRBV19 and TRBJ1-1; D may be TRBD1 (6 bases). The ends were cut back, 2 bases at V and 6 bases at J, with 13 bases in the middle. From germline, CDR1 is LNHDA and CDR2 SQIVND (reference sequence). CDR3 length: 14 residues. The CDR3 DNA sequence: TGTGCCAGTAGTATAAGGACAGCCCGATCTGAAGCTTTCTTT. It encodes CASSIRTARSEAFF.

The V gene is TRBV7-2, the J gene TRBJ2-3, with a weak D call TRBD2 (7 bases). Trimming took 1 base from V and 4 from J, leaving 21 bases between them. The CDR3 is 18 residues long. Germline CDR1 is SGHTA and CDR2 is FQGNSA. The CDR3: CASSLGWGLAGEADTQYF. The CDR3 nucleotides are TGTGCCAGCAGCTTAGGCTGGGGGCTCGCGGGAGAAGCAGATACGCAGTATTTT.

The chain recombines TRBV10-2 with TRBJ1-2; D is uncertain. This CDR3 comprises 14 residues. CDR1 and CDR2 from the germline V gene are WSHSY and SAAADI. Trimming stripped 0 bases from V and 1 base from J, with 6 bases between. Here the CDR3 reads CASSESTSNYGYTF. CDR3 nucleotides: TGCGCCAGCAGTGAGTCTACCAGTAACTATGGCTACACCTTC.

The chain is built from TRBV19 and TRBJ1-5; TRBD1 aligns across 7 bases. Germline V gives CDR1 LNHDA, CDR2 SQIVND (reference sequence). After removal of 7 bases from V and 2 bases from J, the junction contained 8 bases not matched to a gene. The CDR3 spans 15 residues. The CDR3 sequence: CASIISGQGNQPQHF. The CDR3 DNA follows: TGTGCCAGTATCATCAGCGGACAGGGCAATCAGCCCCAGCATTTT.

DNA for the CDR3: TGCGCCAGCAGCCAAGAGCGCAGGGCCGACTATGGCTACACCTTC. Translating gives CASSQERRADYGYTF. This chain connects TRBV4-3 to TRBJ1-2; tentatively, D is TRBD1 (5 bases). The CDR3 consists of 15 residues. The V and J ends lost 0 bases and 3 bases respectively, with 11 bases between them. CDR1 and CDR2 from the germline V gene are LGHNA and YSLEER.

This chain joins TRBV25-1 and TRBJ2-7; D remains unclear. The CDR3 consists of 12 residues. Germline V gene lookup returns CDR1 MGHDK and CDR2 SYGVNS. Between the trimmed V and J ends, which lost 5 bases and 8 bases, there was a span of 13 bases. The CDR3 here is CASSWTGLKQYF. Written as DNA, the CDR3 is TGTGCCAGCAGTTGGACCGGGCTAAAGCAGTACTTC.

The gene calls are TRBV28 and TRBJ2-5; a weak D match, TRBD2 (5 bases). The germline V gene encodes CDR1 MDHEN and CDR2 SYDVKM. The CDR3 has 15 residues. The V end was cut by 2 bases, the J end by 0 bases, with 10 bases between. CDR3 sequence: CASSLSGRDQETQYF. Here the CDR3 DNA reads TGTGCCAGCAGTTTAAGTGGGCGGGACCAAGAGACCCAGTACTTC.

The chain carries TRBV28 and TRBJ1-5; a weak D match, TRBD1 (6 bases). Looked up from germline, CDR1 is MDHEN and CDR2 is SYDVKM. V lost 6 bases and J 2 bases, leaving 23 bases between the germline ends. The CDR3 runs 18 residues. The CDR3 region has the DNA TGTGCCAGCAGCCCGGGAGGGGGGCACCATAGCGGCAATCAGCCCCAGCATTTT. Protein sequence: CASSPGGGHHSGNQPQHF.

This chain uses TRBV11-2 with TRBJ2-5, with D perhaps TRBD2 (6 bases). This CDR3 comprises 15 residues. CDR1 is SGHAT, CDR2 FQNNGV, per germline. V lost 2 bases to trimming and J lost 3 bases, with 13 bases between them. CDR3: CASSLSGTGEETQYF. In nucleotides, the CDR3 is TGTGCCAGCAGCTTATCCGGGACTGGAGAAGAGACCCAGTACTTC.

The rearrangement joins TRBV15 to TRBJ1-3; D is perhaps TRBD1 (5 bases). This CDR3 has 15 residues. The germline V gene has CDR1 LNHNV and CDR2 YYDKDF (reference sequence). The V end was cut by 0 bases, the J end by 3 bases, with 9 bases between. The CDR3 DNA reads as TGTGCCACCAGCAGAGATTTCGGGGGTGGAAACACCATATATTTT. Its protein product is CATSRDFGGGNTIYF. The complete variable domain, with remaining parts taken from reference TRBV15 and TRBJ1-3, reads DAMVIQNPRYQVTQFGKPVTLSCSQTLNHNVMYWYQQKSSQAPKLLFHYYDKDFNNEADTPDNFQSRRPNTSFCFLDIRSPGLGDTAMYLCATSRDFGGGNTIYFGEGSWLTVV.

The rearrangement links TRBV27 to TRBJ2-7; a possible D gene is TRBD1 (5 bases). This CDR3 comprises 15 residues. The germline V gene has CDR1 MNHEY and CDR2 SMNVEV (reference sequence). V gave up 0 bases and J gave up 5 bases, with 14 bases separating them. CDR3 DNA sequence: TGTGCCAGCAGTTTATCGGATCCAGGGTTGGACGAGCAGTACTTC. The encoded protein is CASSLSDPGLDEQYF.

CDR3 nucleotides: TGTGCCAGCAGTTTACCCCGCCGGACAGTGTACTTC. As protein: CASSLPRRTVYF. The chain links TRBV28 to TRBJ2-7; D may be TRBD1 (6 bases). CDR3 size: 12 residues. CDR1 and CDR2 from the germline V gene are MDHEN and SYDVKM. Deletions cut 2 bases from V and 12 bases from J, with 14 bases between.

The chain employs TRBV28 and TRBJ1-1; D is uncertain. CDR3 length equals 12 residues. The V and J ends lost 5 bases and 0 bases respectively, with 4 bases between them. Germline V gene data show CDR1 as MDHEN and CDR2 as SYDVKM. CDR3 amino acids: CASSSMNTEAFF. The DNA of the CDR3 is TGTGCCAGCAGTAGCATGAACACTGAAGCTTTCTTT.